This T cell receptor beta chain was captured by sequencing in a study of blood T cell repertoires in COVID-19. Study overall: Samples of COVID-19 (acute and convalescent) were obtained from the United States, Italy and Spain. Sample material is recorded as cDNA or gDNA derived from T cells, B-cell-depleted T cells, or PBMCs.

Source study methods: It was from reference gene primer amplification that nucleated cell counts were estimated. Sequencing used immunoSEQ multiplex PCR; TCRdb keeps in-frame clones, though not all of them. For V, J and clone size, that table is used; D and trimming come from the DNA. The sample shows a few hundred thousand clones, approximately 85% of them seen only once. Germline loops: CDR1 MGHRA, CDR2 YSYEKL. The CDR3 has 16 amino acids. Trimming pared 0 bases from V and 4 bases from J, leaving 10 bases between. The source material was peripheral blood. The chain couples TRBV4-1 to TRBJ1-6; no clear D. This TCR came from a human donor in a cohort sampled during active COVID-19. This CDR3 is CASSQDPLRYNSPLHF. The CDR3 nucleotides are TGCGCCAGCAGCCAAGATCCACTCCGTTATAATTCACCCCTCCACTTT.